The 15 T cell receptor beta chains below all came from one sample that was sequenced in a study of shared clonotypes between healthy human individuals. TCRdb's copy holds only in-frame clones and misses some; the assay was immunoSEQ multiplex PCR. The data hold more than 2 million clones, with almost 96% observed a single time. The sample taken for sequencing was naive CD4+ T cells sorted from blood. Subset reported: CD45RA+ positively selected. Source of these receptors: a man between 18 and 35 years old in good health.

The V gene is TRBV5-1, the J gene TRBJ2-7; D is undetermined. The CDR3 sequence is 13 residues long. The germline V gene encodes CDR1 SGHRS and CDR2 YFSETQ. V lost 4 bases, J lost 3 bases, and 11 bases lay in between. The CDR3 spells CASSVGPIYEQYF. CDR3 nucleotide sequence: TGCGCCAGCAGCGTGGGCCCTATCTACGAGCAGTACTTC.

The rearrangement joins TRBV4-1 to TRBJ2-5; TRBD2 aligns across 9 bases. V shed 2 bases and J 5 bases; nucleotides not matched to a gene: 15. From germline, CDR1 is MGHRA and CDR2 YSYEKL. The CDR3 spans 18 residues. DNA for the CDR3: TGCGCCAGCAGCCAAACCGCGGGGGGGCTGGTTATCAAGGAGACCCAGTACTTC. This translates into CASSQTAGGLVIKETQYF.

The CDR3 is CASSQPLGPQHF. The CDR3 DNA is TGCGCCAGCAGCCAACCTCTGGGGCCCCAGCATTTT. V is TRBV4-1 and J is TRBJ1-5; no reliable D call. The V end lost 2 bases, the J end lost 9 bases, and 8 bases lay between the germline ends. There are 12 residues in the CDR3. Germline CDR1 is MGHRA and CDR2 is YSYEKL.

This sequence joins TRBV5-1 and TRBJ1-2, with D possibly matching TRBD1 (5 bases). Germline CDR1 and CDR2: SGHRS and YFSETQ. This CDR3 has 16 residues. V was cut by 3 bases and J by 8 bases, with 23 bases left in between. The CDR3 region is CASSWAGPIQGGGYTF. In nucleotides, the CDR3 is TGCGCCAGCAGCTGGGCCGGACCGATTCAGGGCGGGGGCTACACCTTC.

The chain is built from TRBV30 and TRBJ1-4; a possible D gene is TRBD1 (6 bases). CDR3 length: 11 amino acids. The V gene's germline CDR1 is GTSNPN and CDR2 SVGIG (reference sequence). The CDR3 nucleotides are TGTGCTTATGGTGGGGGGGCAAAACTGTTTTTT. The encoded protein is CAYGGGAKLFF.

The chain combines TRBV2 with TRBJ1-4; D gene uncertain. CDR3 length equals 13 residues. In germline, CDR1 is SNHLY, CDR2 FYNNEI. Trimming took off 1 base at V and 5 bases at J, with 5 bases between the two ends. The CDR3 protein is CASSEGLNEKLFF. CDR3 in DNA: TGTGCCAGCAGTGAAGGACTGAATGAAAAACTGTTTTTT.

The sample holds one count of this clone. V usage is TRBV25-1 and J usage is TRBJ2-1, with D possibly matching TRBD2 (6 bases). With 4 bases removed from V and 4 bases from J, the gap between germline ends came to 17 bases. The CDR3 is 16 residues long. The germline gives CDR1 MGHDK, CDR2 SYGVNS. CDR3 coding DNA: TGTGCCAGCAGTGCCTCTAGCGTAACCTATTACAATGAGCAGTTCTTC. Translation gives CASSASSVTYYNEQFF. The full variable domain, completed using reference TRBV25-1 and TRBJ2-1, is EADIYQTPRYLVIGTGKKITLECSQTMGHDKMYWYQQDPGMELHLIHYSYGVNSTEKGDLSSESTVSRIRTEHFPLTLESARPSHTSQYLCASSASSVTYYNEQFFGPGTRLTVL.

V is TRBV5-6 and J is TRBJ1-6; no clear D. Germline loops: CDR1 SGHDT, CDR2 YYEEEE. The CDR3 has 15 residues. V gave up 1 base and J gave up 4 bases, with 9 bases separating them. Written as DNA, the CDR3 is TGTGCCAGCAGCTTGACGGGCCATTATAATTCACCCCTCCACTTT. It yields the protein CASSLTGHYNSPLHF.

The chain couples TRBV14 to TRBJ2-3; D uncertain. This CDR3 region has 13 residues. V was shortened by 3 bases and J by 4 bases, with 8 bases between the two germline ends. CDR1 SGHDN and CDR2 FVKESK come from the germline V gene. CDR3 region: CASSHILADTQYF. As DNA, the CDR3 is TGTGCCAGCAGCCATATACTCGCAGATACGCAGTATTTT.

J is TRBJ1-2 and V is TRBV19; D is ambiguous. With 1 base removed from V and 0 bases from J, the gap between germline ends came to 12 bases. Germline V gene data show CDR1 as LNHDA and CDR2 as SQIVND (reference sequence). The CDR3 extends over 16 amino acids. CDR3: CASSIVAGVTNYGYTF. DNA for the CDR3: TGTGCCAGTAGTATAGTGGCCGGGGTTACTAACTATGGCTACACCTTC.

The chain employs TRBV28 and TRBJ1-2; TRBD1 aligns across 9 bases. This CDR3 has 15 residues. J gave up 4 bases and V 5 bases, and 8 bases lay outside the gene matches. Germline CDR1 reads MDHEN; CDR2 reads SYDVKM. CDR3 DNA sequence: TGTGCCAGCAGTCACTTACAGGGGGCTAGCTATGGCTACACCTTC. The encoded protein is CASSHLQGASYGYTF.

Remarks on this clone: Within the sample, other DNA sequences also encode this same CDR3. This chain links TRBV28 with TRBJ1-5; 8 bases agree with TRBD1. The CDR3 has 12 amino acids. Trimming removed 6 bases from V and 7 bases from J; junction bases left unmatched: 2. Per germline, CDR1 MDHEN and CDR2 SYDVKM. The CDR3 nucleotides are TGTGCCAGCAGGGACAGGGACCAGCCCCAGCATTTT. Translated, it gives CASRDRDQPQHF.

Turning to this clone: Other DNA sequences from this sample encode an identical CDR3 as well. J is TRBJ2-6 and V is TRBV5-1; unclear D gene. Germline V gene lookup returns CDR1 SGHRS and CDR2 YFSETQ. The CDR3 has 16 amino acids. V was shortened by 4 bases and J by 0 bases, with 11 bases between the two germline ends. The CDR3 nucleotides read TGCGCCAGCAGCCTTGGCGTCTCCTCTGGGGCCAACGTCCTGACTTTC. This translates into CASSLGVSSGANVLTF.

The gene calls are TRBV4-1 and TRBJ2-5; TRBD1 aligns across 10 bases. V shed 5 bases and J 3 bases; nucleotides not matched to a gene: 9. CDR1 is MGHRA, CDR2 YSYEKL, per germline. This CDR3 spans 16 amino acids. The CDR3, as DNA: TGCGCCAGCAGCTTTTACCGGGACAGGGGTAAAGAGACCCAGTACTTC. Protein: CASSFYRDRGKETQYF.

CDR3: CASSLDARSNQPQHF. CDR3 nucleotide sequence: TGCGCCAGCAGCTTAGACGCCCGGAGCAATCAGCCCCAGCATTTT. The J gene is TRBJ1-5, the V gene TRBV5-1; D unclear. Germline assignment: CDR1 SGHRS and CDR2 YFSETQ. This CDR3 has 15 residues. The V end lost 2 bases, the J end lost 1 base, and 10 bases lay between the germline ends.